The sample holds a few counts of the clone carrying this TCR beta chain. Its antigen remains unidentified. This record comes from a study of memory CD4+ T cells and cytomegalovirus serostatus. The wider study: Healthy Belgian adult donors included roughly ten CMV-positive and around 25 CMV-negative people. General observations from the study: The CMV-associated TCR signature appears largely within the CD4+ memory repertoire.

Germline trimming cut 2 bases from V and 1 base from J; bases unmatched to any gene: 7. CDR1 and CDR2 (germline): MNHEY, SMNVEV (reference sequence). The length of the CDR3 is 17 residues. Single viable CD3+CD4+CD8-CD45RO+ cells were sorted as the memory CD4+ T cells. In the authors' workflow: After removing out-of-frame reads, 2,204,828 distinct TCRbeta sequences remained. Profiled with immunoSEQ multiplex PCR; TCRdb holds only in-frame clones, not every one. The V and J calls and clone size are taken from that table; D and trimming were inferred from the DNA. The sample comprises 64,000 or so clones, roughly 80% of which are singletons, and about 0.9% rests with the top ten.

What was sequenced was memory CD4+ T cells from blood. This receptor was obtained from an adult in good health and CMV-seronegative. V and J are TRBV27 and TRBJ1-3; 8 positions agree with TRBD1. CDR3 in amino acids: CASSLNNRGFSGNTIYF. In nucleotides, the CDR3 is TGTGCCAGCAGTTTAAACAACAGGGGGTTTTCTGGAAACACCATATATTTT.